Listed below are T cell receptor beta chains from one sample, sequenced in a study of graft-versus-host responses after intestinal transplantation. Antigens of these TCRs are unknown. The assay was immunoSEQ multiplex PCR, and TCRdb's table has in-frame clones only and misses some. The sample includes tens of thousands of clones, around 90% seen only once; the top ten take 0.5%. The source material was unstimulated CD8+ T cells sorted from spleen or lymph node cells, sampled before intestinal transplant. Every receptor here comes from a human donor who received an intestinal transplant. CDR3s include the opening cysteine and the closing phenylalanine or tryptophan. Fields, in order: D gene, V gene, J gene, CDR3 protein, CDR3 DNA. A D gene is named only where the DNA matches it firmly.

TRBD1	TRBV28	TRBJ2-7	CASKKGQGAPYEQYF	TGTGCCAGCAAAAAAGGACAGGGGGCCCCCTACGAGCAGTACTTC
.	TRBV6-1	TRBJ2-1	CASRVRLLRDEQFF	TGTGCCAGCAGAGTCAGACTACTAAGGGATGAGCAGTTCTTC
.	TRBV7-9	TRBJ1-3	CASSPPTSGNTIYF	TGTGCCAGCAGCCCCCCGACTTCTGGAAACACCATATATTTT
TRBD1	TRBV9	TRBJ1-6	CASSVGQGANSPLHF	TGTGCCAGCAGCGTTGGACAGGGGGCTAATTCACCCCTCCACTTT
TRBD1	TRBV12-5	TRBJ1-1	CASRDRDTEAFF	TGTGCTAGTAGGGACAGGGACACTGAAGCTTTCTTT
.	TRBV6-5	TRBJ2-7	CASKQTPAYEQYF	TGTGCCAGCAAACAGACACCCGCCTACGAGCAGTACTTC
TRBD1	TRBV9	TRBJ2-7	CASSLGQGAYEQYF	TGTGCCAGCAGCCTCGGACAGGGGGCTTACGAGCAGTACTTC
TRBD1	TRBV2	TRBJ2-7	CASGSRGPYEQYF	TGTGCCAGCGGATCCAGGGGGCCCTACGAGCAGTACTTC
TRBD2	TRBV7-6	TRBJ2-3	CASSRSGSPDTQYF	TGTGCCAGCAGCCGTAGCGGGAGCCCAGATACGCAGTATTTT
TRBD1	TRBV27	TRBJ2-3	CASTDRPDTQYF	TGTGCCAGCACGGACAGGCCGGATACGCAGTATTTT
.	TRBV4-1	TRBJ1-3	CASSQDRYSGNTIYF	TGCGCCAGCAGCCAAGATCGGTACTCTGGAAACACCATATATTTT
TRBD1	TRBV10-3	TRBJ1-1	CAISERTGTTEAFF	TGTGCCATCAGTGAAAGGACAGGGACCACTGAAGCTTTCTTT
.	TRBV5-4	TRBJ1-1	CASSLARANTEAFF	TGTGCCAGCAGCTTGGCGCGGGCGAACACTGAAGCTTTCTTT
.	TRBV5-5	TRBJ1-4	CASSLSGVSNEKLFF	TGTGCCAGCAGCTTATCGGGGGTTTCTAATGAAAAACTGTTTTTT
.	TRBV6-5	TRBJ2-7	CASSYSRGRAYEQYF	TGTGCCAGCAGTTACTCGAGGGGGAGGGCGTACGAGCAGTACTTC
TRBD1	TRBV2	TRBJ2-5	CASSGAGGRETQYF	TGTGCCAGCAGTGGAGCAGGGGGTAGAGAGACCCAGTACTTC
.	TRBV5-5	TRBJ2-7	CASSSTGEQYF	TGTGCCAGCAGCTCGACGGGGGAGCAGTACTTC
TRBD1	TRBV30	TRBJ2-5	CAWGTGGAFETQYF	TGTGCCTGGGGAACAGGGGGCGCTTTTGAGACCCAGTACTTC
TRBD1	TRBV10-3	TRBJ2-2	CAISGAPGGPGELFF	TGTGCCATCAGTGGGGCACCAGGGGGTCCCGGGGAGCTGTTTTTT
.	TRBV29-1	TRBJ1-2	CSVELRYGYTF	TGCAGCGTTGAACTCCGCTATGGCTACACCTTC
TRBD1	TRBV4-1	TRBJ2-7	CASSQGQGYGYEQYF	TGCGCCAGCAGCCAAGGACAGGGGTATGGGTACGAGCAGTACTTC
.	TRBV7-9	TRBJ2-7	CASSLETASYEQYF	TGTGCCAGCAGCTTAGAGACTGCCTCCTACGAGCAGTACTTC
TRBD1	TRBV6-6	TRBJ1-2	CASSPLGQGRGYTF	TGTGCCAGCAGCCCCCTGGGACAGGGAAGGGGCTACACCTTC
TRBD2	TRBV11-2	TRBJ2-1	CASSYGTKPHNEQFF	TGTGCCAGCAGCTATGGGACTAAACCACACAATGAGCAGTTCTTC
TRBD1	TRBV7-9	TRBJ2-2	CASNLGGQWNTGELFF	TGTGCCAGCAACTTAGGGGGACAGTGGAACACCGGGGAGCTGTTTTTT
.	TRBV5-4	TRBJ2-7	CASRNLPGHLEQYF	TGTGCCAGCAGGAACCTGCCGGGACACCTCGAGCAGTACTTC
TRBD1	TRBV27	TRBJ1-1	CASSLDRGQTQAFF	TGTGCCAGCAGTTTGGACAGGGGGCAAACTCAAGCTTTCTTT